This T cell receptor beta chain came from a study of cytomegalovirus exposure and HLA in healthy donors (dated 2017 in TCRdb). Study-level background: An earlier analysis of 587 of the donors reported 276 Gb of sequence data and approximately 120 million unique TCR beta sequences obtained from around 180 million T cells. Rather than drawing on any new phenotypic data, the later analysis identified candidate immune exposures from TCR beta sequences and the way those sequences occurred across donors. The study aimed to test whether cataloging public T cell receptors could reveal signatures of past pathogen exposure. A later genetic analysis took genome-wide SNP genotypes for about 55% of the roughly 700 donors and used that subset as a discovery cohort. An early release that covered some 630 HLA-typed donors contained about 300 gigabases of sequencing data and tens of millions of unique TCR sequences. Donor age, sex, ethnicity and CMV serostatus were compiled together with the repertoire data. HLA typing covered class I and class II loci at four-digit resolution. Typing coverage differed by locus: A, B, C, DRB1 and DQB1 were typed in about 620-630 donors, DQA1 in 522, DPA1 in 600 to 610, and DPB1 in 472. An earlier analysis of around 640 of the donors used high-throughput TCR beta sequencing to judge whether each TCR beta V gene segment behaved as functional or pseudogenic. In addition to the first cohort of approximately 650 subjects, a separate validation cohort of 100 to 150 different subjects was used. A later analysis re-analyzed previously published TCR beta repertoires from approximately 700 donors and added high-resolution HLA genotyping to study TCR occurrence patterns. High-throughput TCR immunosequencing, statistical association of individual TCRs with disease status, and machine learning were combined to predict cytomegalovirus infection status. Using immunosequencing, the study profiled T cell repertoires from around 670 subjects and related those repertoires to cytomegalovirus serostatus. Every repertoire in the discovery cohort had been generated on one and the same sequencing platform. Among about 390 genotyped donors of the cohort, an average of roughly 240,000 unique TCR beta nucleotide sequences were sequenced per donor, around 20% of them non-productive. About five DR-DQ haplotypes were handled as single units for association and clustering, since linkage in the cohort was strong. The genetic ancestry cluster associated with self-reported Caucasian donors included over 80% of the approximately 430 genotyped donors.

The library was obtained by the immunoSEQ multiplex PCR assay. For the multiplex PCR, a mixture combining 60 forward primers for TCR Vbeta segments and 13 reverse primers for TCR Jbeta segments was used. A multiplex PCR assay on genomic DNA amplified the CDR3 region of rearranged TCR beta genes. The amplified TCR beta libraries were sequenced on the Illumina HiSeq System as 87-base-pair reads. The source study handled its data this way. A later analysis tallied roughly 80 million unique TCR beta chains across the 666 repertoires, and around 12 million of those chains were shared by two or more donors. A nearest-neighbor algorithm error-corrected the raw reads and collapsed the reads into unique sequences, merging closely related sequences to remove PCR and sequencing errors. Alignment of CDR3 sequences to IMGT reference sequences was used to assign V, D and J gene segments. For a sequence to be retained, at least a six-nucleotide match to both a V gene segment and a J gene segment was required. A rearrangement counted as productive if the CDR3 had no stop codons and remained in frame with V and J, and every other rearrangement counted as non-productive. CDR3 was defined by IMGT convention, running from the second conserved V-encoded cysteine to the conserved J-encoded phenylalanine. The earlier analysis of some 600 of the donors excluded sequences that lacked an unambiguous match to a single V gene segment. In an earlier analysis of about 590 of the donors, a V segment was called functional when productive rearrangements were above 56.7%, and segregating when the standard deviation between donors exceeded 5%. To diagnose cytomegalovirus status from the catalog of TCR beta chain sequences, a statistical classification framework was built. A later analysis assigned V and J genes by comparing TCR nucleotide sequences with IMGT/GENE-DB human TR gene sequences. The TCRdist pipeline was used in a later analysis to assign CDR3 sequences and most-parsimonious VDJ recombination scenarios. In a later analysis, every TCR beta chain was defined by the combination of its CDR3 amino acid sequence and its V-gene family, and reads without a unique V-gene family were dropped. To address suspected cross-contamination and a sequencing artifact, a later analysis removed under 600 highly shared, low-generation-probability nucleotide sequences. For each public chain, a later analysis derived a clonal expansion index from normalized ranks of inferred template counts within each repertoire. A later analysis computed generation probabilities with a VDJ recombination model fitted to out-of-frame rearrangements, and checked the results against IGoR. In a later analysis, hypergeometric tests were used to score TCR-TCR, TCR-HLA and TCR-CMV co-occurrence, with a repertoire-size bias correction applied to TCR pairs. To estimate false discovery rates, a later analysis permuted the HLA or CMV assignments 20 times. A later analysis grouped co-occurring TCRs with DBSCAN, adding TCRdist sequence similarity when clustering within HLA-allele-positive subsets. Repertoires with fewer than 30,000 or more than 120,000 public chains, plus five repertoires with anomalous nucleotide sharing, were excluded from co-occurrence clustering. Here the immuneACCESS table is served through TCRdb, limited to in-frame sequences with V and J called. Missing clones are a known gap in these copies; in checked studies unresolved V genes cover under half, and the rest lacks a known reason. V, J and clone size reflect that table, while D and trimming were determined from the DNA. Recorded for this sample are 100,000 or so clones; 70% to 80% of them occurred a single time. The ten largest clones add up to approximately 4.8% of the sample.

The CDR3 has 14 amino acids, counting the end cysteine and phenylalanine. Here the CDR3 DNA is all that survives: 42 bases in frame from base 1. From a lookup of the germline V gene (reference sequence), CDR1 and CDR2 are LNHDA and SQIVND. Here V drops 6 bases and J drops 1 base, and the junction holds 4 bases not matched to any gene. Results the study describes overall, beyond this receptor: A later analysis found that most CMV-associated TCR beta chains appeared HLA-restricted, with HLA associations seemingly driven largely by CMV exposure. A later genetic analysis associated a missense DCLRE1C variant with V-gene and J-gene trimming of TCR beta chains, and an independent cohort replicated the association. Because HLA typing was missing for some donors at each locus, association tests included only the typed subset. For the cohort, immune exposure information was limited to CMV serostatus. A group of highly shared sequence variants was considered likely to be a technical artifact of the sequencing pipeline. A few of the identified cytomegalovirus-associated TCR beta chains were confirmed in vitro to be specific for cytomegalovirus antigens. The authors suggested that the approach could potentially be extended to other disease states and immunological phenotypes. The presence/absence analyses assumed that sequencing depth was roughly uniform across donors, and that assumption may not be true. According to a later analysis, parvovirus B19, influenza, CMV and Epstein-Barr virus appeared linked to several top co-occurrence clusters. Specific HLA alleles were associated with 15,000 to 20,000 TCR beta sequences at a false discovery rate of 0.05 in a later analysis. The 87-base-pair reads could not distinguish some IMGT-functional V segments, including TRBV6-2 and TRBV6-3, so those segments were excluded. A further reported finding was that TCR beta sequences accurately predicted the HLA-A and HLA-B alleles for most subjects in the first cohort. The cohort was sequenced for TCR beta chains only, and without alpha or paired-chain data the features that could be detected were limited. The earlier analysis of 587 of the donors excluded approximately 15 rarely observed V segments, including chromosome 9 orphons, because counts were too low. In a later analysis, the rate of TCR association differed among HLA loci, with DRB1 alleles having the most associated TCRs and HLA-C alleles having the fewest. Cytomegalovirus status was reported to be diagnosed by the classifier with high specificity and sensitivity in both the original and validation cohorts. Across donors, most TCR sequences were observed very rarely, whereas some public TCRs were present in many individuals. A total of 164 TCR beta chains were listed by the study as associated with cytomegalovirus. Broadly in line with IMGT annotations, most TCR beta V segments showed up in productive rearrangements about 87% or about 30% of the time in an earlier analysis of 450 to 600 of the donors. In a later analysis, HLA-associated TCR beta chains were found to be more clonally expanded and to have lower generation probabilities than equally common non-associated chains. Linkage disequilibrium might explain the correlated functional status among segregating V segments, but an unknown experimental factor could not be ruled out. Assigning TCR associations to individual alleles was difficult when HLA alleles, especially DR and DQ, strongly co-occurred. A later genetic analysis reported fewer N-insertions in productive TCRs among donors in an Asian-associated ancestry cluster than the roughly 720-donor mean.

The cohort comprised more than 550 healthy bone marrow donors. All cohort members were sampled while nominally healthy, although unrecorded immune exposures were likely present. The donor tested CMV seropositive and was one of the 289 seropositive cohort members. A peripheral blood sample was collected from each donor, and TCR beta sequencing was performed on peripheral blood mononuclear cells. The Qiagen DNeasy Blood Extraction Kit was used to extract genomic DNA from the blood cell samples. A note on this clone: Its antigen remains undetermined. No qualities accompany the bases; no much larger clone lies one base away.

This TCR was recovered from a young woman in good health and CMV-seropositive. The sequence links TRBV19 to TRBJ1-1; TRBD1 agrees with 8 junctional bases. The sample comprised PBMCs. The base sequence is TGTGCCAGTAGAGACAGGGGTGCGAACACTGAAGCTTTCTTT. This sequence encodes CASRDRGANTEAFF.